Many counts were recorded for the clone carrying this TCR beta chain. In this cohort's terms, stable hyperthyroidism meant no ophthalmopathy by 18 months of follow-up. Other autoimmune diseases, uncontrolled infections, pregnancy and lactation each led to patient exclusion. PBMCs were isolated from a roughly 9 ml sample of fresh peripheral blood. Trimming took 5 bases from V and 3 from J, leaving 16 bases between them. Per germline, CDR1 DFQATT and CDR2 SNEGSKA (reference sequence). This CDR3 region has 14 residues. This sample is part of a study of Graves' ophthalmopathy and Graves' hyperthyroidism. Background on the study: No treatment had been given when peripheral blood was collected at initial diagnosis.

RNA served as the template for amplifying TCR beta CDR3 regions. HTBI-primed RT-PCR formed the first round, and a multiplex PCR formed the second. Via MiXCR, TCRdb re-called the multiplex PCR reads, giving one row per CDR3 protein. The sample has about 620,000 distinct CDR3 sequences; roughly 20% are singletons. Sequenced sample: peripheral blood. The chain links TRBV20-1 to TRBJ1-1, with a possible D match to TRBD1 (5 bases). The TCR comes from a woman aged 18-30 years with stable Graves' hyperthyroidism. Some clones in this sample may be carry-over from other donors' samples. In nucleotides, the CDR3 is TGCAGTGCTCCCCGGGCAGGGTTGGACACTGAAGCTTTCTTT. This encodes CSAPRAGLDTEAFF.